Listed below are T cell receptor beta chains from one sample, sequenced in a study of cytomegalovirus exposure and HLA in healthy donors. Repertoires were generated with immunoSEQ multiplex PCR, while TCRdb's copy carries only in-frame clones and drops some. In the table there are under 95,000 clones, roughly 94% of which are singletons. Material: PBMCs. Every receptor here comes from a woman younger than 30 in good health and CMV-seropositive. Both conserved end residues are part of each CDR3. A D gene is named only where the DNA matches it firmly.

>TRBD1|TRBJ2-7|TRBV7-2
CASSLDLPDRGYEQYF
TGTGCCAGCAGCTTAGATCTCCCGGACAGGGGCTACGAGCAGTACTTC
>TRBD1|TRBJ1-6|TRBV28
CASIHRGRSPLHF
TGTGCCAGCATTCACAGGGGGCGATCACCCCTCCACTTT
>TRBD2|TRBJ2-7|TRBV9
CASSGAHYEQYF
TGTGCCAGTAGCGGGGCTCACTACGAGCAGTACTTC
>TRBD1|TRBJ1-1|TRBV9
CASSVTGGDTEAFF
TGTGCCAGCAGCGTGACAGGGGGAGACACTGAAGCTTTCTTT
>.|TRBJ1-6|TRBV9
CASSVARDSGFSPLHF
TGTGCCAGCAGCGTAGCCCGAGATTCAGGGTTTTCACCCCTCCACTTT
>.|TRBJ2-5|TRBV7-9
CASSPQETQYF
TGTGCCAGCAGCCCACAAGAGACCCAGTACTTC
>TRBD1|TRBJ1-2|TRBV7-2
CASSLVGAGGTYGYTF
TGTGCCAGCAGCTTAGTGGGCGCAGGGGGCACGTATGGCTACACCTTC
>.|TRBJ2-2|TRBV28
CASSFRGTGELFF
TGTGCCAGCAGTTTTCGGGGTACCGGGGAGCTGTTTTTT
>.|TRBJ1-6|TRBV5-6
CASSLGRNSPLHF
TGTGCCAGCAGCTTGGGCAGGAATTCACCCCTCCACTTT
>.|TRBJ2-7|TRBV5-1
CASSLGQITYKQYF
TGCGCCAGCAGCTTAGGACAGATAACCTACAAGCAGTACTTC
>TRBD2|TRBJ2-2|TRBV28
CASTGGLGTGELFF
TGTGCCAGCACGGGAGGGCTGGGCACCGGGGAGCTGTTTTTT
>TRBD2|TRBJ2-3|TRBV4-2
CASSSGSGGATDTQYF
TGTGCCAGCAGCTCCGGCAGCGGGGGGGCCACAGATACGCAGTATTTT
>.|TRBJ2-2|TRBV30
CAWSRNRANTGELFF
TGTGCCTGGAGTCGTAACAGGGCGAACACCGGGGAGCTGTTTTTT
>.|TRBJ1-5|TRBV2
CASSERGYQPQHF
TGTGCCAGCAGTGAAAGGGGGTATCAGCCCCAGCATTTT
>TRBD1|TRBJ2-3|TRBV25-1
CASSATTGVSDDTQYF
TGTGCCAGCAGTGCCACGACAGGGGTATCGGACGATACGCAGTATTTT
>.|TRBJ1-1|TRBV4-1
CASSQDSRVPEAFF
TGCGCCAGCAGCCAAGATAGCAGGGTGCCTGAAGCTTTCTTT
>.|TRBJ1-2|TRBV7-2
CAGREGSMDGYTF
TGTGCCGGGCGGGAGGGGAGTATGGATGGCTACACCTTC
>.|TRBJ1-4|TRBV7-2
CASSLASQGREKLFF
TGTGCCAGCAGCTTAGCGAGCCAGGGCCGGGAAAAACTGTTTTTT
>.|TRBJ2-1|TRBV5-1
CASSLGTPYNEQFF
TGCGCCAGCAGCTTAGGGACACCCTACAATGAGCAGTTCTTC
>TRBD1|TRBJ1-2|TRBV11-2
CASSLGQGDYGYTF
TGTGCCAGCAGCTTAGGACAGGGGGACTATGGCTACACCTTC
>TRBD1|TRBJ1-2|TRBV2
CASSLEGQEYGYTF
TGTGCCAGCAGTCTTGAGGGACAGGAGTATGGCTACACCTTC
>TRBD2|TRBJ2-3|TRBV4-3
CASSQDLIAGGIDTQYF
TGCGCCAGCAGCCAAGATCTGATAGCGGGGGGGATAGATACGCAGTATTTT
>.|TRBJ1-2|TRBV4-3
CASSQAQTGSLPPYGYTF
TGCGCCAGCAGCCAAGCTCAAACCGGGAGCCTCCCGCCCTATGGCTACACCTTC
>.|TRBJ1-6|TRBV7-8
CASSLEGQGNSPLHF
TGTGCCAGCAGCTTAGAAGGGCAGGGGAACTCACCCCTCCACTTT
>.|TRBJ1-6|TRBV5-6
CASSQDTGTRGNSPLHF
TGTGCCAGCAGTCAGGATACCGGGACGAGGGGGAATTCACCCCTCCACTTT
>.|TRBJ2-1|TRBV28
CASTLAGLTGNEQFF
TGTGCCAGCACCTTGGCCGGTCTGACAGGCAATGAGCAGTTCTTC
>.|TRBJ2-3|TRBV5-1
CASSERALSTDTQYF
TGCGCCAGCAGCGAGCGGGCACTCAGCACAGATACGCAGTATTTT
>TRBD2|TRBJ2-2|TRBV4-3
CASSQGLAGVMTGELFF
TGCGCCAGCAGCCAAGGGCTAGCGGGAGTTATGACCGGGGAGCTGTTTTTT
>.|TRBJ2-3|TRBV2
CASSGVADTQYF
TGTGCCAGCAGTGGCGTCGCAGATACGCAGTATTTT
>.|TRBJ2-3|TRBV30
CAWNAGSTDTQYF
TGTGCCTGGAATGCCGGGAGCACAGATACGCAGTATTTT
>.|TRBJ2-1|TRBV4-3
CASSQDGSGEQFF
TGCGCCAGCAGCCAAGATGGGTCGGGTGAGCAGTTCTTC
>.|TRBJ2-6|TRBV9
CASSGSGAGANVLTF
TGTGCCAGCAGCGGCTCAGGGGCTGGGGCCAACGTCCTGACTTTC
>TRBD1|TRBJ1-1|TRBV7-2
CASSWGQGVTEAFF
TGTGCCAGCAGCTGGGGACAGGGCGTCACTGAAGCTTTCTTT